A single sample is the source of the 30 T cell receptor beta chains below, sequenced in a study of beta chain features in type 1 diabetes. Sequenced material consisted of expressed TCRB transcripts (all of the isolated RNA was reverse transcribed). Using immunoSEQ multiplex PCR, the repertoire was profiled, and TCRdb retains in-frame clones only, with some absent. The sample contains roughly 730,000 clones, 13% of which appear only once. Study-wide points: Type 1 diabetes patients had moderately but significantly shorter TCRB CDR3s in all four CD4+ subsets.

Their target antigens are unknown. The sequenced sample was naive CD4+ T cells from blood. Receptors originate from a man between 18 and 35 years old with type 1 diabetes.

The chain carries TRBV14 and TRBJ1-5; weak D call: TRBD1 (6 bases). Germline V gives CDR1 SGHDN, CDR2 FVKESK. This CDR3 has 13 residues. The V end lost 2 bases, the J end lost 7 bases, and 9 bases lay between the germline ends. DNA of the CDR3: TGTGCCAGCAGCCAACTACAGGGACAGCCCCAGCATTTT. Translating gives CASSQLQGQPQHF.

In its sample, this clone was seen a few times. This chain connects TRBV2 to TRBJ2-5, with 7 bases fitting TRBD1. Germline assignment: CDR1 SNHLY and CDR2 FYNNEI. V dropped 0 bases and J dropped 2; count of bases not matched to a gene: 9. The CDR3 totals 17 residues. As DNA, the CDR3 is TGTGCCAGCAGTGAAGCTCCGGGACAGATTATACAAGAGACCCAGTACTTC. It yields the protein CASSEAPGQIIQETQYF. Combining the CDR3 with reference TRBV2 and TRBJ2-5 gives the whole variable domain EPEVTQTPSHQVTQMGQEVILRCVPISNHLYFYWYRQILGQKVEFLVSFYNNEISEKSEIFDDQFSVERPDGSNFTLKIRSTKLEDSAMYFCASSEAPGQIIQETQYFGPGTRLLVL.

J is TRBJ2-1 and V is TRBV7-8, with TRBD1 matching over 7 bases. The V gene end was trimmed by 6 bases and the J gene end by 4 bases; junction bases not matched to a gene: 9. CDR3 length: 15 residues. Germline CDR1 and CDR2: SGHVS and FQNEAQ. CDR3 loop: CASSTMRGRYNEQFF. The CDR3 DNA reads as TGTGCCAGCAGTACCATGAGGGGGCGATACAATGAGCAGTTCTTC.

V gene TRBV7-9 combines with J gene TRBJ2-6; D is unresolved. This CDR3 is 14 amino acids long. Trimming shortened V by 6 bases and J by 4 bases, and 10 bases separated the two germline ends. Germline CDR1 SEHNR, CDR2 FQNEAQ (reference sequence). The CDR3 spells CASSRVSGANVLTF. CDR3 nucleotides: TGTGCCAGCAGTCGGGTATCAGGGGCCAACGTCCTGACTTTC.

This clone was observed a handful of times. CDR3 region: CASSPQGENTEAFF. Written as DNA, the CDR3 is TGTGCCAGCAGCCCACAGGGTGAGAACACTGAAGCTTTCTTT. The chain couples TRBV7-9 to TRBJ1-1, with TRBD1 as a possible D gene (6 bases). Trimming cost V 5 bases and J 1 base, with 11 bases left between them. CDR3 size: 14 residues. The V gene's germline CDR1 is SEHNR and CDR2 FQNEAQ (reference sequence).

The chain couples TRBV28 to TRBJ1-1, with D tentatively TRBD1 (6 bases). Trimming took 1 base from V and 4 from J, leaving 10 bases between them. The germline gives CDR1 MDHEN, CDR2 SYDVKM. This CDR3 is built from 14 residues. The CDR3 here is CASSLLQGGTEAFF. The CDR3 DNA reads as TGTGCCAGCAGTTTATTACAGGGAGGCACTGAAGCTTTCTTT.

This clone appeared a few times. The V call is TRBV6-6, the J call TRBJ1-1; D is perhaps TRBD1 (6 bases). This CDR3 has 13 amino acids. CDR1 is MNHNY, CDR2 SVGAGI, per germline (reference sequence). V lost 2 bases to trimming and J lost 4 bases, with 8 bases between them. The CDR3 bases are TGTGCCAGCAGTTACACCAGGGGCACTGAAGCTTTCTTT. Its translation: CASSYTRGTEAFF.

The V call is TRBV29-1, the J call TRBJ2-2, with D possibly matching TRBD2 (5 bases). CDR3 length: 14 amino acids. The germline gives CDR1 SQVTM, CDR2 ANQGSEA. The V and J ends lost 3 bases and 3 bases respectively, with 11 bases between them. In DNA form, the CDR3 reads TGCAGCGTTGATTCAGGAGCGGACACCGGGGAGCTGTTTTTT. It encodes CSVDSGADTGELFF.

This clone was counted only a few times. The chain links TRBV2 to TRBJ1-4; D remains unclear. Trimming cost V 6 bases and J 8 bases, with 10 bases left between them. CDR3 length: 12 amino acids. Germline V gene data show CDR1 as SNHLY and CDR2 as FYNNEI. This CDR3 is CASSPIGEKLFF. The DNA of the CDR3 is TGTGCCAGCAGCCCCATTGGGGAAAAACTGTTTTTT.

The genes are TRBV7-2 and TRBJ1-5; 7 nucleotides align to TRBD1. The CDR3 length is 15 residues. V trimming: 2 bases; J trimming: 7 bases; junction bases outside the gene matches: 8. CDR1 and CDR2 (germline): SGHTA, FQGNSA. CDR3 DNA sequence: TGTGCCAGCAGCTTACGACAGGGATTAGGGCAGCCCCAGCATTTT. Its translation: CASSLRQGLGQPQHF. Together with reference TRBV7-2 and TRBJ1-5, the CDR3 gives the full variable domain: GAGVSQSPSNKVTEKGKDVELRCDPISGHTALYWYRQSLGQGLEFLIYFQGNSAPDKSGLPSDRFSAERTGGSVSTLTIQRTQQEDSAVYLCASSLRQGLGQPQHFGDGTRLSIL.

This clone has more than one count but fewer than ten. The chain links TRBV25-1 to TRBJ1-1, with D possibly being TRBD1 (5 bases). Trimming took off 2 bases at V and 5 bases at J, with 12 bases between the two ends. The CDR3 length is 14 residues. The germline gives CDR1 MGHDK, CDR2 SYGVNS. CDR3 region: CASSEQGLGTEAFF. The CDR3 DNA reads TGTGCCAGCAGTGAACAGGGATTGGGTACTGAAGCTTTCTTT.

V usage is TRBV5-1 and J usage is TRBJ1-6, with 7 bases fitting TRBD1. The CDR3 loop spans 14 amino acids. Germline assignment: CDR1 SGHRS and CDR2 YFSETQ. The J segment lost 7 bases and the V segment lost 2 bases, leaving 3 bases of the junction unmatched. DNA of the CDR3: TGCGCCAGCAGCTTTGAGGGACAGAATTCACCCCTCCACTTT. This encodes CASSFEGQNSPLHF.

The chain uses TRBV19 and TRBJ2-3; weak D call: TRBD2 (6 bases). CDR1 LNHDA and CDR2 SQIVND come from the germline V gene (reference sequence). The CDR3 has 14 amino acids. The V gene lost 3 bases and the J gene lost 4 bases, with 11 bases spanning the gap. As DNA, the CDR3 is TGTGCCAGTAGTATTCGGGAGTACCCAGATACGCAGTATTTT. Translating gives CASSIREYPDTQYF. Looking up the rest from reference TRBV19 and TRBJ2-3 gives the full variable domain: DGGITQSPKYLFRKEGQNVTLSCEQNLNHDAMYWYRQDPGQGLRLIYYSQIVNDFQKGDIAEGYSVSREKKESFPLTVTSAQKNPTAFYLCASSIREYPDTQYFGPGTRLTVL.

The chain carries TRBV29-1 and TRBJ1-2, with TRBD1 identical over 8 bases. The CDR3 extends over 13 amino acids. V gave up 6 bases and J gave up 4 bases; unmatched junction bases: 7. Germline CDR1 reads SQVTM; CDR2 reads ANQGSEA. CDR3: CSVRPQGAYGYTF. The CDR3, as DNA: TGCAGCGTGCGTCCTCAGGGGGCCTATGGCTACACCTTC.

V and J are TRBV28 and TRBJ2-2; D assignment may be TRBD1 or TRBD2 (6 bases each). Germline CDR1 and CDR2: MDHEN and SYDVKM. This CDR3 is built from 13 residues. V lost 8 bases to trimming and J lost 5 bases, with 12 bases between them. CDR3 bases: TGTGCCAGCGGACTAACAGGGACCGGGGAGCTGTTTTTT. As protein: CASGLTGTGELFF.

This rearrangement joins TRBV28 to TRBJ1-2, with 8 bases identical to TRBD1. Trimming cost V 6 bases and J 4 bases; bases outside gene matches: 16. Germline V gene sequence: CDR1 MDHEN, CDR2 SYDVKM. The CDR3 contains 17 residues. CDR3 nucleotides: TGTGCCAGCAGCGCCGGACAGGGACTCCCGAAAGCCTATGGCTACACCTTC. As protein: CASSAGQGLPKAYGYTF.

This chain uses TRBV28 with TRBJ1-4; D might be TRBD1 (5 bases). CDR1 is MDHEN, CDR2 SYDVKM, per germline. There are 15 residues in the CDR3. Trimming took 5 bases from V and 8 from J, leaving 18 bases between them. The DNA for the CDR3 is TGTGCCAGCAGTATGACGGGGCTGGGAGTCGAAAAACTGTTTTTT. It yields the protein CASSMTGLGVEKLFF.

The V gene is TRBV30, the J gene TRBJ1-4; D gene ambiguous. Trimming cost V 4 bases and J 8 bases, with 14 bases left between them. The CDR3 extends over 13 amino acids. Germline V gene sequence: CDR1 GTSNPN, CDR2 SVGIG (reference sequence). As DNA, the CDR3 is TGTGCCTGGACTCGGGGAGTCTGGGAAAAACTGTTTTTT. Amino acids: CAWTRGVWEKLFF.

This clone was seen a handful of times. The gene calls are TRBV29-1 and TRBJ1-2; D unclear. The CDR3 is 14 residues long. CDR1 and CDR2 from the germline V gene are SQVTM and ANQGSEA. The V end was cut by 1 base, the J end by 6 bases, with 15 bases between. The CDR3 loop is CSVEGVGQSNGYTF. The CDR3 coding sequence is TGCAGCGTTGAAGGGGTTGGGCAGTCGAATGGCTACACCTTC.

This rearrangement joins TRBV7-2 to TRBJ1-2; D might be TRBD1 (6 bases). This CDR3 has 15 amino acids. The V gene's germline CDR1 is SGHTA and CDR2 FQGNSA. Trimming shortened V by 7 bases and J by 0 bases, and 15 bases separated the two germline ends. The CDR3 sequence: CASTPYREPNYGYTF. CDR3 DNA sequence: TGTGCCAGCACACCCTACAGGGAGCCTAACTATGGCTACACCTTC.

This chain joins TRBV7-9 and TRBJ2-7; D unresolved. CDR1 SEHNR and CDR2 FQNEAQ come from the germline V gene (reference sequence). The CDR3 runs 13 residues. V lost 5 bases, J lost 7 bases, and 15 bases lay in between. CDR3 nucleotide sequence: TGTGCCAGCAGCCTCCCCGCAGGAGTGGAGCAGTACTTC. This gives the protein CASSLPAGVEQYF.

This clone was seen only a few times. The CDR3 reads CAWSKTGGREQYF. The CDR3 nucleotides are TGTGCCTGGAGTAAGACAGGGGGGCGCGAGCAGTACTTC. The chain links TRBV30 to TRBJ2-7; TRBD1 agrees at 9 bases. The CDR3 is 13 residues long. After removal of 2 bases from V and 6 bases from J, the junction contained 5 bases not matched to a gene. CDR1 is GTSNPN, CDR2 SVGIG, per germline (reference sequence).

This chain links TRBV6-1 with TRBJ1-1; the D gene is possibly TRBD1 (5 bases). Germline V gene data show CDR1 as MNHNS and CDR2 as SASEGT. Trimming took off 4 bases at V and 2 bases at J, with 20 bases between the two ends. The CDR3 loop spans 17 amino acids. CDR3 sequence reads: CASSVREGDRRNTEAFF. The CDR3 DNA is TGTGCCAGCAGTGTACGAGAGGGAGACAGACGAAACACTGAAGCTTTCTTT.

This clone was picked up a small number of times. V usage is TRBV5-1 and J usage is TRBJ2-7, with TRBD1 matching 7 bases. Germline-derived CDR1 and CDR2 are SGHRS and YFSETQ. This CDR3 spans 15 amino acids. V shed 3 bases, J shed 2 bases, and the junction held 8 bases outside the gene matches. The CDR3 region has the DNA TGCGCCAGCAGCTCGGCCCGGGACAGTCCCTACGAGCAGTACTTC. Its translation: CASSSARDSPYEQYF.

The chain joins TRBV7-2 to TRBJ1-2; D might be TRBD1 (6 bases). Germline values: CDR1 SGHTA, CDR2 FQGNSA. V was shortened by 5 bases and J by 4 bases, with 20 bases between the two germline ends. The CDR3 runs 16 residues. CDR3 residues: CASSLTRDMSGYGYTF. The CDR3 bases are TGTGCCAGCAGCCTAACCCGGGACATGAGTGGCTATGGCTACACCTTC. Using reference TRBV7-2 and TRBJ1-2 for the parts outside the CDR3, the full variable domain is GAGVSQSPSNKVTEKGKDVELRCDPISGHTALYWYRQSLGQGLEFLIYFQGNSAPDKSGLPSDRFSAERTGGSVSTLTIQRTQQEDSAVYLCASSLTRDMSGYGYTFGSGTRLTVV.

The DNA of the CDR3 is TGTGCCAGCAGCTTAGTCGGGAGAGAGAATTCACCCCTCCACTTT. Amino acids: CASSLVGRENSPLHF. The chain has TRBV7-9 and TRBJ1-6; no firm D call. CDR1 is SEHNR and CDR2 is FQNEAQ in the germline V gene (reference sequence). Trimming pared 1 base from V and 7 bases from J, leaving 11 bases between. CDR3 length equals 15 residues.

This clone was seen more than once but under ten times. V and J are TRBV7-2 and TRBJ2-7; weak D call: TRBD2 (6 bases). Germline V lookup: CDR1 SGHTA, CDR2 FQGNSA. This CDR3 is 14 amino acids long. Trimming cost V 1 base and J 3 bases, with 10 bases left between them. The CDR3 loop is CASSLVLGGYEQYF. The CDR3 DNA sequence: TGTGCCAGCAGCTTAGTGCTCGGGGGCTACGAGCAGTACTTC.

This chain links TRBV7-9 with TRBJ1-2; the D is unclear. Per the germline V gene, CDR1 is SEHNR and CDR2 is FQNEAQ (reference sequence). The CDR3 contains 13 residues. The germline V and J ends were trimmed by 5 bases and 3 bases, with 10 bases remaining between them. CDR3 in amino acids: CASSPGQYYGYTF. The CDR3 nucleotides are TGTGCCAGCAGCCCCGGCCAGTACTATGGCTACACCTTC. The whole variable domain, remainder taken from reference TRBV7-9 and TRBJ1-2, is DTGVSQNPRHKITKRGQNVTFRCDPISEHNRLYWYRQTLGQGPEFLTYFQNEAQLEKSRLLSDRFSAERPKGSFSTLEIQRTEQGDSAMYLCASSPGQYYGYTFGSGTRLTVV.

This clone was counted a few times. The rearrangement uses TRBV7-6 and TRBJ2-7; 7 bases map to TRBD1. The CDR3 is 13 residues long. CDR1 and CDR2 from the germline V gene are SGHVS and FNYEAQ. V dropped 5 bases and J dropped 2; count of bases not matched to a gene: 3. CDR3 sequence: CASSAGTAYEQYF. DNA for the CDR3: TGTGCCAGCAGCGCCGGGACAGCCTACGAGCAGTACTTC.

This clone was picked up a small number of times. The chain employs TRBV4-1 and TRBJ2-2, with 10 nucleotides matching TRBD1. The CDR3 covers 15 residues. J gave up 5 bases and V 6 bases, and 6 bases lay outside the gene matches. Germline values: CDR1 MGHRA, CDR2 YSYEKL. The CDR3: CASRGGQGGTGELFF. The CDR3 coding sequence is TGCGCCAGCAGGGGAGGACAGGGGGGGACCGGGGAGCTGTTTTTT.